This T cell receptor (beta chain) was sequenced for a study of Ad26.COV2.S vaccination and SARS-CoV-2 variants. Study-level information: Among those in the COV1001 Ad26.COV2.S trial arm was the donor. Recipients of Ad26.COV2.S got it intramuscularly, once or twice 56 days apart.

Worth noting for this clone: The target antigen is unknown.

Documented treatment: around 19 received Ad26.COV2.S at low or high dose, single or two shots; about 5 received placebo; per-sample allocation not given. Sampling happened 63 days after the first vaccine or placebo injection. Vaccination employed an Ad26 vector expressing the Wuhan-strain SARS-CoV-2 spike. CDR3 size: 13 residues. Trimming left V 6 bases short and J 2 bases short, with 10 bases between. TCRdb's copy holds only in-frame clones and misses some; the assay was immunoSEQ multiplex PCR. The repertoire holds about 400,000 clones, over 75% seen once, with under 2% in the top ten. General observations from the study: Measurements of TCR breadth and depth may have given underestimates of the total T cell responses.

Sample: peripheral blood, taken in a trial of Ad26.COV2.S vaccine versus placebo. This chain joins TRBV12-3 or TRBV12-4 and TRBJ1-2, with D tentatively TRBD1 (6 bases). The TCR was taken from a person aged 18-60 years who received the Ad26.COV2.S COVID-19 vaccine or a placebo. CDR3 coding DNA: TGTGCCAGCAGGGCCGGACAGAACTATGGCTACACCTTC. This gives the protein CASRAGQNYGYTF.